This TCR beta chain was documented in a study of CD4 and CD8 cells across lung adenocarcinoma regions. TCRdb ran MiXCR on the PCR reads and lists one entry per CDR3 protein. The table includes 10,000 to 15,000 distinct CDR3 sequences, about 56% detected once. Donors had localized lung adenocarcinoma, a non-small cell lung cancer. The receptor was isolated from a female donor with lung adenocarcinoma. The CD4 and CD8 labels of this study may be unreliable. The sequenced material came from CD8+ T cells from the margin of a lung tumor.

The CDR3 region is CVSTTKGPGQGAHLSYNEQFF. The CDR3 DNA sequence: TGTGTTAGCACCACGAAGGGACCGGGACAGGGGGCCCATCTCTCCTACAATGAGCAGTTCTTC. The V gene is TRBV6-1, the J gene TRBJ2-1; 12 bases fit TRBD1. Germline V gives CDR1 MNHNS, CDR2 SASEGT. CDR3 size: 21 residues.